A selection of T cell receptor beta chains follows, all from one sample in a study of CD8 T cells in Susac syndrome. TCRdb recomputed calls from the immunoSEQ multiplex PCR reads with MiXCR, one row per CDR3 protein. In the table there are 150,000 to 200,000 distinct CDR3 sequences, 94% of which are singletons. The sample comprised CD4+ T cells from PBMCs. These receptors were taken from a human donor with Susac syndrome. The conserved cysteine and the conserved F or W are not part of the CDR3 here. The size field is filled for only some rows; it gives once, few, many or a size class.

J gene: TRBJ2-2
V gene: TRBV20-1
clone size: -
CDR3 protein: SAPRRPGELF

J gene: TRBJ1-2
V gene: TRBV7-2
clone size: -
CDR3 protein: ASSLDLGRPLDHGYT

J gene: TRBJ2-1
V gene: TRBV11-1
clone size: -
CDR3 protein: ASSLAGQGTNEQF

J gene: TRBJ1-1
V gene: TRBV3-1
clone size: once
CDR3 protein: ASSRRGYGTEAF

J gene: TRBJ2-5
V gene: TRBV2
clone size: -
CDR3 protein: ASRLALGEETQY

J gene: TRBJ2-3
V gene: TRBV7-2
clone size: -
CDR3 protein: ASSLPPGSYTQY

J gene: TRBJ2-2
V gene: TRBV24-1
clone size: -
CDR3 protein: ATSEGGLMNTGELF

J gene: TRBJ2-1
V gene: TRBV2
clone size: -
CDR3 protein: ASNPLAGAVNEQF

J gene: TRBJ2-3
V gene: TRBV2
clone size: -
CDR3 protein: ASSPRRGETDTQY

J gene: TRBJ2-7
V gene: TRBV2
clone size: -
CDR3 protein: ASTGVVLYEQY

J gene: TRBJ2-2
V gene: TRBV2
clone size: -
CDR3 protein: ASSDKGPSNTGELF

J gene: TRBJ2-1
V gene: TRBV20-1
clone size: -
CDR3 protein: SARVGLAGPNEQF

J gene: TRBJ2-3
V gene: TRBV15
clone size: -
CDR3 protein: ATSARTDVGTDTQY

J gene: TRBJ2-3
V gene: TRBV4-1
clone size: -
CDR3 protein: ASSQDHSFSDTQY

J gene: TRBJ1-1
V gene: TRBV5-4
clone size: -
CDR3 protein: ASTKKPGGAGNTEAF

J gene: TRBJ1-2
V gene: TRBV7-2
clone size: -
CDR3 protein: ASTPRGYGYT

J gene: TRBJ1-6
V gene: TRBV12-3/TRBV12-4
clone size: -
CDR3 protein: ASSPHGVTDPKHYNSPLH

J gene: TRBJ1-5
V gene: TRBV27
clone size: -
CDR3 protein: ASSSFDRAQPQH

J gene: TRBJ2-7
V gene: TRBV7-2
clone size: once
CDR3 protein: ASSSTGGASYEQY

J gene: TRBJ2-3
V gene: TRBV19
clone size: -
CDR3 protein: ASSPPAGHPQY

J gene: TRBJ1-5
V gene: TRBV19
clone size: -
CDR3 protein: ASSTQRQGGNQPQH

J gene: TRBJ2-5
V gene: TRBV20-1
clone size: -
CDR3 protein: SARLAGPEETQY

J gene: TRBJ2-7
V gene: TRBV6-2/TRBV6-3
clone size: -
CDR3 protein: ASSYQRGSGEQY

J gene: TRBJ2-2
V gene: TRBV3-1
clone size: -
CDR3 protein: ASSQRGEGGELF

J gene: TRBJ2-7
V gene: TRBV20-1
clone size: -
CDR3 protein: SARGSTYEQY

J gene: TRBJ2-7
V gene: TRBV11-2
clone size: -
CDR3 protein: ASSSQPGHHEQY

J gene: TRBJ1-2
V gene: TRBV5-8
clone size: -
CDR3 protein: ASSLWERSYGYT

J gene: TRBJ2-3
V gene: TRBV18
clone size: once
CDR3 protein: ASSPLPGADTQY

J gene: TRBJ1-6
V gene: TRBV6-5
clone size: -
CDR3 protein: ASRAGQTYNSPLH

J gene: TRBJ1-2
V gene: TRBV20-1
clone size: -
CDR3 protein: SADVQGAAGGYT

J gene: TRBJ2-1
V gene: TRBV20-1
clone size: -
CDR3 protein: SARDRETYNEQF

J gene: TRBJ2-7
V gene: TRBV5-1
clone size: -
CDR3 protein: ASSLQGADEQY

J gene: TRBJ1-5
V gene: TRBV30
clone size: -
CDR3 protein: AWSIGGGPQPQH

J gene: TRBJ1-1
V gene: TRBV6-1
clone size: once
CDR3 protein: ASSPTGGYTEAF

J gene: TRBJ2-3
V gene: TRBV10-2
clone size: -
CDR3 protein: ASSPVGASTDTQY

J gene: TRBJ1-4
V gene: TRBV30
clone size: -
CDR3 protein: AWTPLGQANEKLF

J gene: TRBJ2-5
V gene: TRBV18
clone size: -
CDR3 protein: ASSQGAGETQY

J gene: TRBJ2-7
V gene: TRBV14
clone size: -
CDR3 protein: ASSQARRNEQY

J gene: TRBJ2-7
V gene: TRBV12-3/TRBV12-4
clone size: -
CDR3 protein: ASSRTDSSYEQY

J gene: TRBJ1-1
V gene: TRBV5-4
clone size: -
CDR3 protein: ASSPGQGNTEAF

J gene: TRBJ1-2
V gene: TRBV5-4
clone size: -
CDR3 protein: ASTEKAGSIYGYT

J gene: TRBJ2-7
V gene: TRBV12-3/TRBV12-4
clone size: -
CDR3 protein: ASSLVDSVARQQY

J gene: TRBJ2-6
V gene: TRBV7-2
clone size: -
CDR3 protein: ASSSRMGEGANVLT

J gene: TRBJ1-2
V gene: TRBV9
clone size: -
CDR3 protein: ASSLTEARGGYT